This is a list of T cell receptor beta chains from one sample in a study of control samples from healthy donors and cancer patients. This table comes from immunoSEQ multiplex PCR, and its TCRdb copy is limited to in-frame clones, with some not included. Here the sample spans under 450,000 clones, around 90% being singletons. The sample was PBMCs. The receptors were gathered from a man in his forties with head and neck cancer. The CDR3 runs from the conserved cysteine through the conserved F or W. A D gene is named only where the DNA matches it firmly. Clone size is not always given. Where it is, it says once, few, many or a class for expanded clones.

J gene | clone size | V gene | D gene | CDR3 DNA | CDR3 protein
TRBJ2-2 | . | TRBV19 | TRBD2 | TGTGCCACGACACGGACTAGCGGGAGGGTATCCGCCGGGGAGCTGTTTTTT | CATTRTSGRVSAGELFF
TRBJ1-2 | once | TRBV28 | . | TGTGCCAGCAGATCGCCTGGGATAAAGGACTATGGCTACACCTTC | CASRSPGIKDYGYTF
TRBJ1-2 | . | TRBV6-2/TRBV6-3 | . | TGTGCCAGCAGTTACGGCCGGGGGTTGGCATATGGCTACACCTTC | CASSYGRGLAYGYTF
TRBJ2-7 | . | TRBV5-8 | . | TGTGCCAGCAGCTTACCGGGACCCCCTTTCGGCGAGCAGTACTTC | CASSLPGPPFGEQYF
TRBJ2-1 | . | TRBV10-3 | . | TGTGCCATCAGTGAGTCGACCAGCAATGAGCAGTTCTTC | CAISESTSNEQFF
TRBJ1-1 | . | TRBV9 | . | TGTGCCAGCAGCGTAGCAGTGGGGCTAGAGACTGAAGCTTTCTTT | CASSVAVGLETEAFF
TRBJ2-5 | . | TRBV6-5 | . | TGTGCCAGCAGGGGCGAGGGGCTAGAGACCCAGTACTTC | CASRGEGLETQYF
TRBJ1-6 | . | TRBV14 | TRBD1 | TGTGCCAGCAGCCAAATTCAAGGGGGCCATTCACCCCTCCACTTT | CASSQIQGGHSPLHF
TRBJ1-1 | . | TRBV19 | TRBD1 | TGTGCCAGTAGTATCCGGGACAGGGATGCGGGTCTCTTT | CASSIRDRDAGLF
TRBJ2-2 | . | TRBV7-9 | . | TGTGCCAGCAGCTTACCGGTTTCCGGGGAGCTGTTTTTT | CASSLPVSGELFF
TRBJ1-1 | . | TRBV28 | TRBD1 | TGTGCCAGCAGAGGACAGGGGGCTCTGGAAGCTTTCTTT | CASRGQGALEAFF
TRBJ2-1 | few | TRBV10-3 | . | TGTGCCATCAGTGATAGGGGAGACGAGCAGTTCTTC | CAISDRGDEQFF
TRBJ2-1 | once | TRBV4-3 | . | TGCGCCAGCAGCCACCTACCCGACAGGCTACTAAGCTCCTACAATGAGCAGTTCTTC | CASSHLPDRLLSSYNEQFF
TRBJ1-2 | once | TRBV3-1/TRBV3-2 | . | TGTGCCAGCAGCCCAGGGGTACAGGGCTACACCTTC | CASSPGVQGYTF
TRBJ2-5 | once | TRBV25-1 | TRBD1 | TGTGCCAGCAGGGACAGGGTCCAAGAGACCCAGTACTTC | CASRDRVQETQYF
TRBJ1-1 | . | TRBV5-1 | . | TGCGCCAGCAGCTTTGGACGGATGAACACTGAAGCTTTCTTT | CASSFGRMNTEAFF
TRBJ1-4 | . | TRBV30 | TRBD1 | TGTGCCTGGAGTGCAGGAGGGGGCAGAGAAAAACTGTTTTTT | CAWSAGGGREKLFF
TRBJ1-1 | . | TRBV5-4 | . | TGTGCCAGCAGCTTGCCAGGCGTTGAAGCTTTCTTT | CASSLPGVEAFF
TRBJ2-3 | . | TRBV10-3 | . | TGTGCCATCAGTGGGGTGGATACGCAGTATTTT | CAISGVDTQYF
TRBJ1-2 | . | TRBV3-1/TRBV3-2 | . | TGTGCCAGCAGCCAAGATTTACAGGCACAGGCGGGGGGCTACACCTTC | CASSQDLQAQAGGYTF
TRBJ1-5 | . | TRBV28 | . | TGTGCCAGCAGTCCTTATTGGACGGGGGGGAGAAGCAATCAGCCCCAGCATTTT | CASSPYWTGGRSNQPQHF
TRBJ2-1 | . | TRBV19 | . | TGTGCCAGTAGTATCCAAACTCAGAGTAACAATGAGCAGTTCTTC | CASSIQTQSNNEQFF
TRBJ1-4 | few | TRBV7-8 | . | TGTGCCAGCAGCTTAATAGGAGCAACTAATGAAAAACTGTTTTTT | CASSLIGATNEKLFF
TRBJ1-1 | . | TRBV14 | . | TGTGCCAGCAGCCAGATTTCGGGTGTCACTGAAGCTTTCTTT | CASSQISGVTEAFF
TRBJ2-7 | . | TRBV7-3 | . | TGTGCCAGCAGCTTGTGGGTTAAGAACGAGCAGTACTTC | CASSLWVKNEQYF
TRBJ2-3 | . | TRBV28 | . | TGTGCCAGCAGTTTACGCGGGGCTAGCACAGATACGCAGTATTTT | CASSLRGASTDTQYF
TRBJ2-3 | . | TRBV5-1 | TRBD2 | TGCGCCAGCAGCCTCCGCCCTAGCGGGAGTACGACAGATACGCAGTATTTT | CASSLRPSGSTTDTQYF
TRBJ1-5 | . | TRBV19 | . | TGTGCCACTGGGATCCAGCGTCATAGCAATCAGCCCCAGCATTTT | CATGIQRHSNQPQHF
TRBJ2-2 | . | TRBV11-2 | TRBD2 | TGTGCCAGCAGCCCGCGGACTAGAGTCACCGGGGAGCTGTTTTTT | CASSPRTRVTGELFF
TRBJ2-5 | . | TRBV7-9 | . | TGTGCCAGCAGCTTAAGGGCAGAACAAGAGACCCAGTACTTC | CASSLRAEQETQYF
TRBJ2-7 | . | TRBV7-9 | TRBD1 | TGTGCCAGCAGCTTCGGGACAGGGGTCCACGAGCAGTACTTC | CASSFGTGVHEQYF
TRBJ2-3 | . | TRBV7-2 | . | TGTGCCAGCAGCAGGGCTCGGGGTGGCACAGATACGCAGTATTTT | CASSRARGGTDTQYF
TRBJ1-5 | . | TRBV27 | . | TGTGCCAGCAGTTTATCAGGGTATAGCAATCAGCCCCAGCATTTT | CASSLSGYSNQPQHF
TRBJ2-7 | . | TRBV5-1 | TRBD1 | TGCGCCAGCAGCCGAGGCTCCGGGACAGGGACCTACGAGCAGTACTTC | CASSRGSGTGTYEQYF
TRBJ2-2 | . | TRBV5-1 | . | TGCGCCAGCAGCGGGGCAGGGGTTGGGACCGGGGAGCTGTTTTTT | CASSGAGVGTGELFF
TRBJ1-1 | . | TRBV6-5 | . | TGTGCCAGCACTAGGGGGGGGACTGAAGCTTTCTTT | CASTRGGTEAFF
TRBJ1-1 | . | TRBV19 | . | TGTGCCAGTAGTAGCCAGGGTCAAACTGAAGCTTTCTTT | CASSSQGQTEAFF
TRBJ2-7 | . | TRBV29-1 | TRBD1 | TGCAGCGTCGCCTCCGGGACAGGGGGCGGTGACGAGCAGTACTTC | CSVASGTGGGDEQYF
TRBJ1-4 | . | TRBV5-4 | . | TGTGCCAGCGCCAAAAAGAAGTTGGGGGGCCCCTATGAAAAACTGTTTTTT | CASAKKKLGGPYEKLFF
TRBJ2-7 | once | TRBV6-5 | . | TGTGCCAGCAGTTATGCGGGGAACTACGAGCAGTACTTC | CASSYAGNYEQYF
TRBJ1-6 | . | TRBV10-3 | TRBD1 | TGTGCCATCTCCGGGACAGATAATTCACCCCTCCACTTT | CAISGTDNSPLHF
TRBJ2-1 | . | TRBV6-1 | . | TGTGCCAGCAGTGAGTCGATGGGGGGCTCCTACAATGAGCAGTTCTTC | CASSESMGGSYNEQFF
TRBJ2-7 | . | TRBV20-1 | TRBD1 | TGCAGTGCTAGTCTCGGACAGGGTCACTACGAGCAGTACTTC | CSASLGQGHYEQYF
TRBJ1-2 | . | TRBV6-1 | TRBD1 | TGTGCCAGCAGTGAAGCCCCCCCGGGACAGCACTATGGCTACACCTTC | CASSEAPPGQHYGYTF
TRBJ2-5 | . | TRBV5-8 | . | TGTGCCAGCAGCTGGGGACCGAGCACCCAGTACTTC | CASSWGPSTQYF
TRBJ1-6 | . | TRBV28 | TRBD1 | TGTGCCAGCAGGGTCCAGGGACAGTATAATTCACCCCTCCACTTT | CASRVQGQYNSPLHF
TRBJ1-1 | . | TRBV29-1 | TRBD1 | TGCAGCGGACAGGGCGACACTGAAGCTTTCTTT | CSGQGDTEAFF
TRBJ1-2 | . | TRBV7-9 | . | TGTGCCAGCAGCTCTCCCCGGGACGCCCGAGATGGCTACACCTTC | CASSSPRDARDGYTF
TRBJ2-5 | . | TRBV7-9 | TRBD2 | TGTGCCAGCAGCCGACCAGCCACGGGGGGGCAAGAGACCCAGTACTTC | CASSRPATGGQETQYF